This T cell receptor (beta chain) came from a study of T cell changes during pregnancy in multiple sclerosis. Sequenced by immunoSEQ multiplex PCR; TCRdb stores in-frame clones only, minus some. The profile shows approximately 37,000 clones, 85% to 90% of them singletons. The sample here was CD4+ T cells from peripheral blood mononuclear cells, taken in the first trimester of pregnancy. This TCR derives from a female donor with multiple sclerosis, enrolled in a pregnancy study.

The CDR3 DNA sequence: TGTGCCAGCAGCTTAGGAGCGGGAGGAGGTGGACAAGAGACCCAGTACTTC. Translating it yields CASSLGAGGGGQETQYF. The V and J genes are TRBV7-2 and TRBJ2-5; 9 bases match TRBD2. Trimming at V came to 1 base and at J to 2 bases, leaving 8 bases not matched to a gene. This CDR3 spans 17 amino acids. Germline V CDR1 and CDR2: SGHTA, FQGNSA.